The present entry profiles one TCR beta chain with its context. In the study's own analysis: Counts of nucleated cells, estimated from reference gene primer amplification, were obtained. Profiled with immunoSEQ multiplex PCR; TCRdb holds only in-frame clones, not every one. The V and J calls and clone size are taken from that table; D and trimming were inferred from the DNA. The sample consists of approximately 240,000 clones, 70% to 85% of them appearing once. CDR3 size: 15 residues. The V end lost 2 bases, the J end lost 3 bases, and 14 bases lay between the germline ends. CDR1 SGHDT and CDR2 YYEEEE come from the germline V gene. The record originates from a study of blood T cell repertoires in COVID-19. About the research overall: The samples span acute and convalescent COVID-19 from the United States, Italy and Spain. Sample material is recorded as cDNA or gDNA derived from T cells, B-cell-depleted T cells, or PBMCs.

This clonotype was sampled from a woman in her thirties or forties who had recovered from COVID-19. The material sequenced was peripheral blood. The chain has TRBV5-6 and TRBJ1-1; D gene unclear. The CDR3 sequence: CASSLAAAGDTEAFF. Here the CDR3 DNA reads TGTGCCAGCAGCTTAGCCGCCGCGGGAGACACTGAAGCTTTCTTT.